This T cell receptor (beta chain) was retrieved from a study of OX40 agonist ivuxolimab in advanced cancers. Study context: From roughly 23 to 85 years was the age range, with a mean of around 57 years, and around 83% were male.

About this clone: Its target is unknown.

After removal of 4 bases from V and 2 bases from J, the junction contained 2 bases not matched to a gene. The CDR3 consists of 13 residues. Germline CDR1 is SGHRS and CDR2 is YFSETQ. Libraries were prepared by immunoSEQ multiplex PCR; TCRdb keeps only in-frame clonotypes and omits some of them. The repertoire includes roughly 56,000 clones, about 83% of them detected once, and over 2% sits in the top ten. Whole-study findings and limits: Normalized expansion of T-cell clones was also low for some nonresponders. Partial responders at 0.1-3.0 mg/kg showed near-lowest clonal expansion.

Sequenced material: CD4+ or CD8+ T cells sorted from blood, taken in a trial of the OX40 agonist ivuxolimab. This TCR derives from an adult with an advanced solid tumor such as melanoma, head and neck, liver or kidney cancer. The rearrangement joins TRBV5-1 to TRBJ1-2; TRBD1 agrees at 7 bases. The CDR3 DNA sequence: TGCGCCAGCAGCAGGACAGGAAACTATGGCTACACCTTC. Its translation is CASSRTGNYGYTF. The whole variable domain, filled in from reference TRBV5-1 and TRBJ1-2, reads KAGVTQTPRYLIKTRGQQVTLSCSPISGHRSVSWYQQTPGQGLQFLFEYFSETQRNKGNFPGRFSGRQFSNSRSEMNVSTLELGDSALYLCASSRTGNYGYTFGSGTRLTVV.